These 5 T cell receptor beta chains originate from one sample sequenced in a study of blood T cells in healthy people across ages. A second 7 to 11 cycle PCR used barcoded and J-beta primers. TCRdb fed the 5' RACE reads into MiXCR, producing one record per CDR3 protein. In the table there are about 1 million distinct CDR3 sequences, 35% to 50% of which are singletons. Input material: blood. Receptors originate from a woman aged 55 to 70 in good health.

The chain couples TRBV18 to TRBJ2-7; TRBD2 matches at 9 bases. Losses at the gene ends were 4 bases for V and 6 bases for J; bases not matched to a gene: 4. Germline V CDR1 and CDR2: KGHSH, LQKENI. This CDR3 contains 13 residues. The CDR3 loop reads CASSLGGRVEQYF. CDR3 sequence (DNA): TGTGCCAGCTCACTAGGCGGGAGGGTCGAGCAGTACTTC.

The V call is TRBV6-6, the J call TRBJ2-7; D is ambiguous. The CDR3 spans 13 residues. Looked up from germline, CDR1 is MNHNY and CDR2 is SVGAGI (reference sequence). Between the trimmed V and J ends, which lost 2 bases and 7 bases, there was a span of 12 bases. CDR3 DNA: TGTGCCAGCAGTTACGTGGCTACCAATGAGCAGTACTTC. Translated: CASSYVATNEQYF.

CDR3 residues: CASSRDREKLRTQYF. For the CDR3, the DNA is TGTGCCAGCAGTCGGGACAGGGAGAAATTGAGGACCCAGTACTTC. The chain couples TRBV6-5 to TRBJ2-5; 9 bases align to TRBD1. Germline V gives CDR1 MNHEY, CDR2 SVGAGI. V lost 5 bases and J lost 7; bases outside the gene matches: 11. The CDR3 consists of 15 residues.

J is TRBJ1-2 and V is TRBV27, with 7 bases aligning to TRBD1. V was clipped by 5 bases and J by 5 bases; unmatched bases: 17. The CDR3 totals 17 residues. The germline gives CDR1 MNHEY, CDR2 SMNVEV (reference sequence). The CDR3: CASSHQAGTVAPYGYTF. The CDR3 coding sequence is TGTGCCAGCAGTCACCAGGCGGGGACAGTTGCACCGTATGGCTACACCTTC.

The chain recombines TRBV2 with TRBJ2-1, with 8 bases fitting TRBD2. The J call may be in error: the DNA end matches TRBJ2-7 better. The CDR3 runs to 15 residues. CDR1 SNHLY and CDR2 FYNNEI come from the germline V gene. DNA of the CDR3: TGTGCCAGCAGTGGGTTGGGGACTAGGGGCTACGAGCAGTACTTC. Translating it yields CASSGLGTRGYEQYF.